This T cell receptor beta chain was obtained from a study of T cell responses to AZD1222 COVID-19 vaccine. Libraries were prepared by immunoSEQ multiplex PCR; TCRdb keeps only in-frame clonotypes and omits some of them. The repertoire holds approximately 150,000 clones, roughly nine tenths seen once, with around 2.9% in the top ten. In the case of this clone: The antigen remains undetermined.

Study-level results: Sampling captured repertoires only after the peak T cell response. Vaccination with two AZD1222 doses was followed by a rise in Spike-specific TCR breadth and depth.

The germline V gene has CDR1 SGHVS and CDR2 FQNEAQ. CDR3 length equals 16 residues. Trimming shortened V by 3 bases and J by 3 bases, and 12 bases separated the two germline ends. The TCR sequence derives from an adult in good health. The chain employs TRBV7-8 and TRBJ1-6, with D maybe TRBD1 (6 bases). The sequences come from peripheral blood, collected on day 0 of AZD1222 vaccination. The CDR3 DNA reads TGTGCCAGCAGCTTTATGGGGGCAAACTATAATTCACCCCTCCACTTT. It encodes CASSFMGANYNSPLHF. Supplemented by reference TRBV7-8 and TRBJ1-6, the full variable domain reads GAGVSQSPRYKVAKRGQDVALRCDPISGHVSLFWYQQALGQGPEFLTYFQNEAQLDKSGLPSDRFFAERPEGSVSTLKIQRTQQEDSAVYLCASSFMGANYNSPLHFGNGTRLTVT.